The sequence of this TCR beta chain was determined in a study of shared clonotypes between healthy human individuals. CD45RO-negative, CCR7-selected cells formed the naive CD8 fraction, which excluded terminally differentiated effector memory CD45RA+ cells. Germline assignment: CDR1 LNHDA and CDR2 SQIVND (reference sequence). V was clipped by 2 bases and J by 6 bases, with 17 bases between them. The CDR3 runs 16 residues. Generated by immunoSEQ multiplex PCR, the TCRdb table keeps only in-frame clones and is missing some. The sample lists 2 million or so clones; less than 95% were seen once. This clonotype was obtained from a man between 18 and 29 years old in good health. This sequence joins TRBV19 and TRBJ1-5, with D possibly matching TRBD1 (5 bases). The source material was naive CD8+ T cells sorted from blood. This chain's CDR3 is CASSIPRDWGAQPQHF. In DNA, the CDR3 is TGTGCCAGTAGTATACCCCGGGACTGGGGCGCTCAGCCCCAGCATTTT.